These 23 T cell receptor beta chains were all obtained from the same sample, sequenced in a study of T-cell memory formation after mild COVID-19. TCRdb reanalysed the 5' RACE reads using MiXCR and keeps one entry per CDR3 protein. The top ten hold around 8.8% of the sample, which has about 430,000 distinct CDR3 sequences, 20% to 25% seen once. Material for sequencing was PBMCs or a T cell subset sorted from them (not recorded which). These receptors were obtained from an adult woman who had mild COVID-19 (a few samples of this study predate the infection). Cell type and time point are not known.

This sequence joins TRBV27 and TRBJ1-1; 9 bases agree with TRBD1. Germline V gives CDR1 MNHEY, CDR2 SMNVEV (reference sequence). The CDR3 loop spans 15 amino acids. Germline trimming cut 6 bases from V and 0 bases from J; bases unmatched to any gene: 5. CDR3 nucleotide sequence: TGTGCCAGCAGGCTGGGACAGGGAATGAACACTGAAGCTTTCTTT. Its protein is CASRLGQGMNTEAFF.

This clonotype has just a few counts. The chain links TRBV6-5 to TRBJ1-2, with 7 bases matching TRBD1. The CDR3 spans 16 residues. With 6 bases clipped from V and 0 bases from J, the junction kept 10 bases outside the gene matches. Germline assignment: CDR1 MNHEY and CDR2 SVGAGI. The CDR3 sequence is CASRGQSMTTNYGYTF. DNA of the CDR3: TGTGCCAGCAGGGGACAGAGCATGACTACTAACTATGGCTACACCTTC.

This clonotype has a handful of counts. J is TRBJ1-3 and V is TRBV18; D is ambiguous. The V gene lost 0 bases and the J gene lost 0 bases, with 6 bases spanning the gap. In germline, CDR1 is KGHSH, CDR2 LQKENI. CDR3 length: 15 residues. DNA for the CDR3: TGTGCCAGCTCACCACCGACTTTCTCTGGAAACACCATATATTTT. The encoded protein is CASSPPTFSGNTIYF. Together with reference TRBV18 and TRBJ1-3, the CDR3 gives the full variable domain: NAGVMQNPRHLVRRRGQEARLRCSPMKGHSHVYWYRQLPEEGLKFMVYLQKENIIDESGMPKERFSAEFPKEGPSILRIQQVVRGDSAAYFCASSPPTFSGNTIYFGEGSWLTVV.

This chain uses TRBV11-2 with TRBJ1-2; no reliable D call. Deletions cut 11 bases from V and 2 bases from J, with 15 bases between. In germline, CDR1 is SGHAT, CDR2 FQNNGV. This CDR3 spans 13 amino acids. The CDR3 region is CAGGDQENYGYTF. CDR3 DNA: TGTGCCGGAGGAGACCAAGAAAACTATGGCTACACCTTC.

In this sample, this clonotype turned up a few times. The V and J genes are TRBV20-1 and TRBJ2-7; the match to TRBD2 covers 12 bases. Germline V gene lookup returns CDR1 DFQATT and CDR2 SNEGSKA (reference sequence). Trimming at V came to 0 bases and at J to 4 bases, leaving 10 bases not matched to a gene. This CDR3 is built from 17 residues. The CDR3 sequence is CSARDLPSGGAWYEQYF. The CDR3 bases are TGCAGTGCTAGAGATCTACCTAGCGGGGGGGCTTGGTACGAGCAGTACTTC.

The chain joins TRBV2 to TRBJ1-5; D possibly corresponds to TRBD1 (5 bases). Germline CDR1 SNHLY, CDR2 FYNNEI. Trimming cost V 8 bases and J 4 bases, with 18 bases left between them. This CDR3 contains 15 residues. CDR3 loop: CASRWRVGPNQPQHF. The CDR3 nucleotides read TGTGCCAGCCGTTGGAGGGTGGGACCTAATCAGCCCCAGCATTTT.

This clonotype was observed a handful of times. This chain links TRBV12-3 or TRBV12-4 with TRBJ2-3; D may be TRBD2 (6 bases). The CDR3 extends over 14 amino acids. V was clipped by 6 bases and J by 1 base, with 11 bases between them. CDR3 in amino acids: CASRVAAGTDTQYF. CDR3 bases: TGTGCCAGCAGGGTAGCGGCGGGCACAGATACGCAGTATTTT.

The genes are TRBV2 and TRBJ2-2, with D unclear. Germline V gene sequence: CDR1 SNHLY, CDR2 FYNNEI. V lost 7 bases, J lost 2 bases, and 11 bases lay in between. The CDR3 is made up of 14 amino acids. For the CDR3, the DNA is TGTGCCAGCATGGGCGAGCTCAACACCGGGGAGCTGTTTTTT. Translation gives CASMGELNTGELFF.

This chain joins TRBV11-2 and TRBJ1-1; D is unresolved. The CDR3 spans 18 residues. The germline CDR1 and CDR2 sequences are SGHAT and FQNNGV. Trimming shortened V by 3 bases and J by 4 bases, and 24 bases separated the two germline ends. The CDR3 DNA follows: TGTGCCAGCAGCTTTCGGTACACAACCAACTCCCTGGGCACTGAAGCTTTCTTT. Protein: CASSFRYTTNSLGTEAFF.

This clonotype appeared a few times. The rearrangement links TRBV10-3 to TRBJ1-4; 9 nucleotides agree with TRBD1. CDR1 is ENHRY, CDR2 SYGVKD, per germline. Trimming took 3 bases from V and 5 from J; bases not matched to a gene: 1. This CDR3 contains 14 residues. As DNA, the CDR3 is TGTGCCATCAGTGATGGACAGGGGAATGAAAAACTGTTTTTT. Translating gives CAISDGQGNEKLFF.

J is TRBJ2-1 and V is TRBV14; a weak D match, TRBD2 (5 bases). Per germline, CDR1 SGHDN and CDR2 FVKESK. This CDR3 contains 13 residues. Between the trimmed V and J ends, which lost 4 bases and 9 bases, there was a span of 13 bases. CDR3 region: CASSLPGGSEQFF. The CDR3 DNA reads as TGTGCCAGCAGCCTCCCCGGTGGGAGTGAGCAGTTCTTC.

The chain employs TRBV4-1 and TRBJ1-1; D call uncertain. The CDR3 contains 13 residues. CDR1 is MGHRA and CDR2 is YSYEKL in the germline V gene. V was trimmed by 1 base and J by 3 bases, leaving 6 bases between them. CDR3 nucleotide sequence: TGCGCCAGCAGCCAAGGTCCGGACACTGAAGCTTTCTTT. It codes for CASSQGPDTEAFF.

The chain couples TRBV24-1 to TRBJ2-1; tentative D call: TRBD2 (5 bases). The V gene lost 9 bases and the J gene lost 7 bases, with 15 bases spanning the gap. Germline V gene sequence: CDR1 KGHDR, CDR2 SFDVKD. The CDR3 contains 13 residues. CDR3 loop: CATGGWRGNEQFF. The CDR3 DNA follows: TGTGCCACCGGCGGGTGGAGAGGAAATGAGCAGTTCTTC.

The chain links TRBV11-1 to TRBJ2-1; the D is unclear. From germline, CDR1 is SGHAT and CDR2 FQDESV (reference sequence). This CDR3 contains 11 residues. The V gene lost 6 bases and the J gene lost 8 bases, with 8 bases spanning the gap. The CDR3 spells CASRIGDEQFF. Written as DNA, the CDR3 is TGTGCCAGCAGGATCGGTGATGAGCAGTTCTTC.

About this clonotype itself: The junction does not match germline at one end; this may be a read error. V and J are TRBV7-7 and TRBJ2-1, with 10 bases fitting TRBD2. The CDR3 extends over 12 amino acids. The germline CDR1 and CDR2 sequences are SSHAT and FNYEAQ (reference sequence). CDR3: CASSSSSGRQFF. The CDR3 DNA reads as TGTGCTAGCAGCTCCTCTAGCGGGAGGCAGTTCTTC.

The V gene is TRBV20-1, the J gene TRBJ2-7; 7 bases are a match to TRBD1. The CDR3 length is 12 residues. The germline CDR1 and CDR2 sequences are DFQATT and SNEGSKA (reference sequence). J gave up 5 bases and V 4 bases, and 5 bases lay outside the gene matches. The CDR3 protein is CSATDRPDEQYF. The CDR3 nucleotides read TGCAGTGCTACGGACAGGCCAGACGAGCAGTACTTC.

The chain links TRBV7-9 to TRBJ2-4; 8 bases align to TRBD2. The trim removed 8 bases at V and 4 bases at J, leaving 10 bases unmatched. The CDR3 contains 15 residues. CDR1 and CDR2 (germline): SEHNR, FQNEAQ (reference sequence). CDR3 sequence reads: CASGASREDKNIQYF. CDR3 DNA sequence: TGTGCCAGCGGAGCTTCGCGGGAGGATAAAAACATTCAGTACTTC.

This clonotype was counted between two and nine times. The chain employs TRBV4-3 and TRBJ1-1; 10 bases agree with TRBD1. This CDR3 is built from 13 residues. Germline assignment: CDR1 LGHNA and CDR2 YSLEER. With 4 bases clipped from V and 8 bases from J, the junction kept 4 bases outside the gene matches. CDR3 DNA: TGCGCCAGCAGCCTGGACAGGGGGTCGGAAGCTTTCTTT. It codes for CASSLDRGSEAFF.

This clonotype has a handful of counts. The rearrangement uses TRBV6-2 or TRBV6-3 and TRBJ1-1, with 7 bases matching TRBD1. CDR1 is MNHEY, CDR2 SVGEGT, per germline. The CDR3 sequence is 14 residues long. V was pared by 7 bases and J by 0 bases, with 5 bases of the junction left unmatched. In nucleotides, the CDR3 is TGTGCCAGCAATGGACAGGAGATGAACACTGAAGCTTTCTTT. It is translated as CASNGQEMNTEAFF.

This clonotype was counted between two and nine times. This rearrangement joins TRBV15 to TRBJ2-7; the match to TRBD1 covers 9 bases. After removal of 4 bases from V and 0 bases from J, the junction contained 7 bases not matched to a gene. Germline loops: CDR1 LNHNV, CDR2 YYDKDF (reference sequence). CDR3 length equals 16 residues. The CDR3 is CATSTGPGQGSYEQYF. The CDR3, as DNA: TGTGCCACCAGCACTGGACCGGGACAGGGCTCCTACGAGCAGTACTTC.

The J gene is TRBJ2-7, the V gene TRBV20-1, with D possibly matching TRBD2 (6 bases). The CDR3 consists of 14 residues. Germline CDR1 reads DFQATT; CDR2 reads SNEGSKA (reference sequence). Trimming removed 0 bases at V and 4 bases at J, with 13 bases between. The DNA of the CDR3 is TGCAGTGCTAGAGATGGCGGACTATCATACGAGCAGTACTTC. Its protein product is CSARDGGLSYEQYF.

The DNA of the CDR3 is TGTGCCAGCAGCCCCGGCCCCCAGGATGAGCAGTTCTTC. Translation gives CASSPGPQDEQFF. The chain combines TRBV7-2 with TRBJ2-1; no reliable D call. Germline lookup yields CDR1 SGHTA and CDR2 FQGNSA. This CDR3 contains 13 residues. V lost 5 bases to trimming and J lost 8 bases, with 13 bases between them.

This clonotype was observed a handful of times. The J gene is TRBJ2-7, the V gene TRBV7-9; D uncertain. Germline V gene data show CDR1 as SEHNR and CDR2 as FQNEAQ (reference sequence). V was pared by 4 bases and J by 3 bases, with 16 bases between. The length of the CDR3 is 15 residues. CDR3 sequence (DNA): TGTGCCAGCAGCTCCGTGGCCGGGTGGATCTACGAGCAGTACTTC. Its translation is CASSSVAGWIYEQYF.